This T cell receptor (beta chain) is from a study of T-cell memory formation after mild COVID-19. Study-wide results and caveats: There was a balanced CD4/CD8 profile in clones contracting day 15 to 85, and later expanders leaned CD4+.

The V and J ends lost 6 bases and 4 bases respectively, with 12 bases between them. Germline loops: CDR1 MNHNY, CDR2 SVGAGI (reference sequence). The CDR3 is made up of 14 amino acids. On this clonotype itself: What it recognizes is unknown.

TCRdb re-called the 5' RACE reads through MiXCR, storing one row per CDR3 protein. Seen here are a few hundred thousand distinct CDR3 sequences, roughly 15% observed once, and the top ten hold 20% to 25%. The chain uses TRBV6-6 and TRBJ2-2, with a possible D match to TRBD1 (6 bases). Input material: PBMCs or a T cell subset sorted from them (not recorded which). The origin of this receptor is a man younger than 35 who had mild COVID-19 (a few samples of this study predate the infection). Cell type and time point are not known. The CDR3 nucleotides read TGTGCCAGCAGGGGGCAGGGGAGCACCGGGGAGCTGTTTTTT. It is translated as CASRGQGSTGELFF.